These T cell receptor beta chains were read from a single sample in a study of blood T cells in healthy people across ages. TCRdb reprocessed the 5' RACE reads with MiXCR, giving one entry per CDR3 protein. Of 600,000 to 1,000,000 distinct CDR3 sequences listed, 58% were seen once; the top ten hold over 20%. Sequencing input: blood. The receptors originated from a man under 40 in good health. The CDR3 runs from the conserved cysteine through the conserved F or W. A D gene is named only where the DNA matches it firmly. The size of a clone is reported for some rows only, either as once, few or many, or as a class for expanded clones.

TRBJ1-5	TRBV27	NA	few	CASTPSPGQPQHF	TGTGCCAGCACTCCCAGCCCCGGTCAGCCCCAGCATTTT
TRBJ2-4	TRBV7-2	TRBD1	many	CASSSGQGPQNIQYF	TGTGCCAGCAGCTCAGGACAGGGTCCCCAAAACATTCAGTACTTC
TRBJ2-7	TRBV6-1	NA	once	CASRATSSSYEQYF	TGTGCCAGCAGGGCGACGTCTAGCTCCTACGAGCAGTACTTC
TRBJ2-6	TRBV27	TRBD1	once	CASSFSGGTGGFGANVLTF	TGTGCCAGCAGTTTCTCAGGGGGGACAGGGGGTTTTGGGGCCAACGTCCTGACTTTC
TRBJ2-1	TRBV28	NA	NA	CASSLTAQSSYNEQFF	TGTGCCAGCAGTTTAACAGCCCAGAGCTCCTACAATGAGCAGTTCTTC
TRBJ2-1	TRBV28	TRBD2	NA	CASSSPRTSGRSDEQFF	TGTGCCAGCAGCAGTCCCCGGACTAGCGGGAGAAGTGATGAGCAGTTCTTC
TRBJ1-2	TRBV29-1	NA	few	CSAKIIDRYGYTF	TGCAGCGCCAAAATCATTGACCGCTATGGCTACACCTTC
TRBJ2-7	TRBV10-3	TRBD1	NA	CAISGGTGDDYEQYF	TGTGCCATCAGTGGCGGGACAGGGGACGACTACGAGCAGTACTTC
TRBJ2-3	TRBV25-1	TRBD2	NA	CASSTVAGGPEGTDTQYF	TGTGCCAGCAGTACGGTCGCGGGAGGCCCCGAGGGCACAGATACGCAGTATTTT
TRBJ2-3	TRBV3-1	TRBD2	NA	CASSPRTSQALDTQYF	TGTGCCAGCAGCCCTCGGACTAGCCAGGCTCTCGATACGCAGTATTTT
TRBJ2-7	TRBV6-6	TRBD1	NA	CASIPGQDNYEQYF	TGTGCCAGCATCCCGGGACAGGACAATTACGAGCAGTACTTC
TRBJ1-1	TRBV2	NA	NA	CASSRTALEAFF	TGTGCCAGCAGCCGGACAGCCCTTGAAGCTTTCTTT
TRBJ1-5	TRBV12-3/TRBV12-4	NA	NA	CASSGDKSSGNQPQHF	TGTGCCAGCAGTGGGGACAAGAGCTCCGGCAATCAGCCCCAGCATTTT
TRBJ1-5	TRBV6-2/TRBV6-3	NA	NA	CASSFGENQPQHF	TGTGCCAGCAGTTTCGGGGAAAATCAGCCCCAGCATTTT
TRBJ1-2	TRBV20-1	TRBD1	once	CSARHGARGLGYGYTF	TGCAGTGCTAGACACGGGGCGAGGGGGCTTGGCTATGGCTACACCTTC
TRBJ2-3	TRBV5-8	TRBD2	NA	CASRRRLAGITDTQYF	TGTGCCAGCCGCCGTCGACTAGCGGGGATCACAGATACGCAGTATTTT
TRBJ2-4	TRBV3-1	NA	NA	CASSQGRGLIQYF	TGTGCCAGCAGCCAAGGGAGGGGGCTCATTCAGTACTTC
TRBJ2-7	TRBV7-9	NA	NA	CASSSTTGVYEQYF	TGTGCCAGCAGCTCGACGACAGGTGTCTACGAGCAGTACTTC
TRBJ2-3	TRBV10-3	TRBD2	few	CATAPGLQNTDTQYF	TGTGCCACCGCCCCGGGACTACAGAACACAGATACGCAGTATTTT
TRBJ2-1	TRBV12-3/TRBV12-4	NA	few	CASSFGWGWDHNEQFF	TGTGCCAGCAGTTTCGGCTGGGGGTGGGACCACAATGAGCAGTTCTTC
TRBJ2-7	TRBV3-1	NA	NA	CASSQGPGSGEQYF	TGTGCCAGCAGCCAAGGACCAGGGTCGGGGGAGCAGTACTTC
TRBJ2-4	TRBV5-6	TRBD2	NA	CASSGGMNIQYF	TGTGCCAGCTCGGGGGGAATGAACATTCAGTACTTC
TRBJ2-1	TRBV13	NA	few	CASSLVTNEQFF	TGTGCCAGCAGTTTGGTCACCAATGAGCAGTTCTTC
TRBJ2-1	TRBV7-7	TRBD2	few	CASSLYTSGSSEGRNEQFF	TGTGCTAGCAGCTTATATACTAGCGGGAGCTCTGAGGGACGGAATGAGCAGTTCTTC
TRBJ1-4	TRBV6-6	NA	few	CASSHRATNEKLFF	TGTGCCAGCAGCCACCGTGCAACTAATGAAAAACTGTTTTTT
TRBJ2-5	TRBV10-3	NA	NA	CAISGSQGGETQYF	TGTGCCATCAGTGGGTCGCAGGGTGGCGAGACCCAGTACTTC
TRBJ1-2	TRBV12-5	NA	NA	CASGFGEAKGVSDGYTF	TGTGCTAGTGGTTTCGGGGAAGCCAAGGGGGTTTCGGATGGCTACACCTTC
TRBJ2-5	TRBV28	NA	NA	CASSLSEKTQYF	TGTGCCAGCAGTTTATCCGAGAAGACCCAGTACTTC
TRBJ1-5	TRBV7-9	NA	NA	CASSLGWALQPQHF	TGTGCCAGCAGCTTAGGATGGGCCCTTCAGCCTCAGCATTTT
TRBJ2-5	TRBV29-1	TRBD1	NA	CSVAYRGRRETQYF	TGCAGCGTCGCATACAGGGGGCGCAGGGAGACCCAGTACTTC
TRBJ2-4	TRBV7-2	TRBD1	NA	CASSLAGEGTGQYF	TGTGCCAGCAGCTTAGCGGGAGAGGGGACAGGGCAGTACTTC
TRBJ2-6	TRBV7-3	NA	NA	CASSSLQYSGANVLTF	TGTGCCAGCAGCTCCCTGCAGTACTCTGGGGCCAACGTCCTGACTTTC
TRBJ1-2	TRBV25-1	TRBD1	NA	CASSEWGTGPYGYTF	TGTGCCAGCAGTGAATGGGGGACAGGACCCTATGGCTACACCTTC
TRBJ2-7	TRBV10-3	NA	NA	CAIRPTAYEQYF	TGTGCCATCAGGCCGACTGCCTACGAGCAGTACTTC
TRBJ2-5	TRBV12-3/TRBV12-4	NA	NA	CASSFVSGDRQKGETQYF	TGTGCCAGCAGTTTCGTGTCGGGGGACCGACAGAAAGGAGAGACCCAGTACTTC
TRBJ2-7	TRBV7-2	TRBD2	few	CASSLGGTSGSSYEQYF	TGTGCCAGCAGCTTAGGGGGGACTAGCGGGAGCTCCTACGAGCAGTACTTC
TRBJ2-5	TRBV29-1	NA	NA	CSVERSEETQYF	TGCAGCGTTGAACGGTCAGAAGAGACCCAGTACTTC
TRBJ2-5	TRBV4-3	NA	NA	CASSQDYRDRDFQETQYF	TGCGCCAGCAGCCAAGATTACCGCGACAGAGACTTCCAAGAGACCCAGTACTTC
TRBJ2-1	TRBV20-1	NA	NA	CSARGSDPSAQNEQFF	TGCAGTGCTAGAGGGTCGGACCCTTCGGCTCAAAATGAGCAGTTCTTC
TRBJ2-3	TRBV7-6	NA	NA	CASSSSPARTSTDTQYF	TGTGCCAGCAGCTCAAGCCCCGCTAGAACTAGCACAGATACGCAGTATTTT
TRBJ2-3	TRBV7-2	NA	NA	CASSLGVARSTDTQYF	TGTGCCAGCAGCTTAGGGGTTGCAAGAAGCACAGATACGCAGTATTTT
TRBJ2-7	TRBV7-2	TRBD1	once	CASSFPLRDRVNEQYF	TGTGCCAGCAGCTTTCCCCTCCGGGACAGGGTCAACGAGCAGTACTTC
TRBJ2-1	TRBV18	TRBD2	few	CASSPRLGTGGQDEQFF	TGTGCCAGCTCACCCCGTTTAGGAACGGGAGGTCAAGATGAGCAGTTCTTC
TRBJ2-6	TRBV4-1	NA	NA	CASSPHVVSVLSGANVLTF	TGCGCCAGCAGCCCGCACGTAGTGTCGGTTTTGTCTGGGGCCAACGTCCTGACTTTC
TRBJ2-3	TRBV5-4	NA	many	CACSAFYTDTQYF	TGTGCCTGCTCAGCGTTCTACACAGATACGCAGTATTTT
TRBJ1-6	TRBV4-1	TRBD1	NA	CASSPTRDRGKSPLHF	TGCGCCAGCAGCCCTACCCGGGACAGGGGGAAATCACCCCTCCACTTT
TRBJ1-2	TRBV20-1	TRBD1	NA	CSARATTGGSHGYTF	TGCAGTGCTAGAGCCACGACAGGGGGCAGCCATGGCTACACCTTC
TRBJ1-2	TRBV7-9	TRBD1	once	CASSTRDRANYGYTF	TGTGCCAGCAGCACCCGGGACAGGGCTAACTATGGCTACACCTTC
TRBJ2-7	TRBV7-2	NA	many	CASSSRTGAYEQYF	TGTGCCAGCAGCTCAAGGACGGGCGCTTACGAGCAGTACTTC
TRBJ2-1	TRBV5-1	NA	NA	CASSLAWVAARSSNEQFF	TGCGCCAGCAGCTTGGCGTGGGTAGCGGCCCGAAGCTCCAATGAGCAGTTCTTC